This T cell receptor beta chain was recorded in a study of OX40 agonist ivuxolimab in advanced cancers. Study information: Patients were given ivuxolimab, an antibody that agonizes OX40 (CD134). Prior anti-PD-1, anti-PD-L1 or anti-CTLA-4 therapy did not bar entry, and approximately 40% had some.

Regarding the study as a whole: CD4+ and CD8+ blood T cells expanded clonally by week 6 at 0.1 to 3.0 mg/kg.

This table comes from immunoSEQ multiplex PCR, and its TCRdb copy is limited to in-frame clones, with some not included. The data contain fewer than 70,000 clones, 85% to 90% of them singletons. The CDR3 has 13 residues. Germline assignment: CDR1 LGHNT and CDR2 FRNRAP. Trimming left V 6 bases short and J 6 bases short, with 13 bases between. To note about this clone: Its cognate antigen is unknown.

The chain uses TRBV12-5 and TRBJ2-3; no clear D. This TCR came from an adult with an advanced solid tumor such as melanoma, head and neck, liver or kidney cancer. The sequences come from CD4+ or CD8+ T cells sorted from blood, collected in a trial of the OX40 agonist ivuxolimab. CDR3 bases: TGTGCTAGTGGAAATCAGTTAGGGGATACGCAGTATTTT. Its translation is CASGNQLGDTQYF.